A single sample gave rise to the 14 T cell receptor beta chains below, sequenced in a study of T cell responses to AZD1222 COVID-19 vaccine. Here immunoSEQ multiplex PCR was the method, and the copy in TCRdb shows in-frame clones only, minus some. Altogether approximately 72,000 clones are present, 80% to 90% being singletons, with the ten largest covering 25% to 35%. Material: peripheral blood, obtained 28 days after the second AZD1222 dose. Receptor source: an adult who received the AZD1222 COVID-19 vaccine.

V and J are TRBV19 and TRBJ1-4; the match to TRBD1 covers 9 bases. Germline values: CDR1 LNHDA, CDR2 SQIVND (reference sequence). The CDR3 is made up of 14 amino acids. V lost 3 bases to trimming and J lost 8 bases; unmatched junction nucleotides: 4. The CDR3 loop reads CASSMDRGREKLFF. The DNA for the CDR3 is TGTGCCAGTAGTATGGACAGGGGCCGGGAAAAACTGTTTTTT. The full variable domain, completed using reference TRBV19 and TRBJ1-4, is DGGITQSPKYLFRKEGQNVTLSCEQNLNHDAMYWYRQDPGQGLRLIYYSQIVNDFQKGDIAEGYSVSREKKESFPLTVTSAQKNPTAFYLCASSMDRGREKLFFGSGTQLSVL.

The rearrangement uses TRBV11-2 and TRBJ2-7; D is unclear. Germline lookup yields CDR1 SGHAT and CDR2 FQNNGV. This CDR3 is 14 amino acids long. Trimming stripped 1 base from V and 3 bases from J, with 10 bases between. The CDR3 loop is CASSLGLTNYEQYF. CDR3 nucleotides: TGTGCCAGCAGCTTAGGTTTGACAAACTACGAGCAGTACTTC.

The genes are TRBV18 and TRBJ2-7, with D tentatively TRBD2 (7 bases). Germline assignment: CDR1 KGHSH and CDR2 LQKENI. V gave up 3 bases and J gave up 2 bases, with 20 bases separating them. The length of the CDR3 is 17 residues. This chain's CDR3 is CASSPTRGRGKPYEQYF. The DNA for the CDR3 is TGTGCCAGCTCACCCACCCGGGGGAGGGGGAAGCCCTACGAGCAGTACTTC.

The chain joins TRBV12-5 to TRBJ1-5; 9 bases match TRBD1. This CDR3 is 15 amino acids long. J was trimmed by 5 bases and V by 2 bases; bases with no gene match: 4. Germline values: CDR1 LGHNT, CDR2 FRNRAP. The CDR3 DNA is TGTGCTAGTGGTTTGAGGACAGGGGAAGATCAGCCCCAGCATTTT. Amino acids: CASGLRTGEDQPQHF.

The rearrangement uses TRBV29-1 and TRBJ2-2, with TRBD2 matching 11 bases. V was clipped by 3 bases and J by 4 bases; unmatched bases: 7. The CDR3 contains 16 residues. Germline V gene sequence: CDR1 SQVTM, CDR2 ANQGSEA. For the CDR3, the DNA is TGCAGCGTTGAGAGACTAGCGGGGCCGATCACCGGGGAGCTGTTTTTT. Residues: CSVERLAGPITGELFF.

Turning to this clone: Other DNA sequences within the sample encode an identical CDR3. The chain employs TRBV5-4 and TRBJ1-4, with 9 positions matching TRBD1. With 5 bases clipped from V and 7 bases from J, the junction kept 6 bases outside the gene matches. Per germline, CDR1 SGHNT and CDR2 YYREEE (reference sequence). The CDR3 totals 14 residues. Here the CDR3 reads CASSPDRGSEKLFF. CDR3 in DNA: TGTGCCAGCAGTCCCGACAGGGGGAGTGAAAAACTGTTTTTT.

The gene calls are TRBV9 and TRBJ1-2; D is possibly TRBD1 (5 bases). This CDR3 has 16 amino acids. In germline, CDR1 is SGDLS, CDR2 YYNGEE. V was clipped by 2 bases and J by 8 bases, with 22 bases between them. CDR3 loop: CASSVGGGTEGLGYTF. CDR3 coding DNA: TGTGCCAGCAGCGTGGGCGGGGGGACGGAGGGACTAGGCTACACCTTC.

The sample holds many counts of this clone. This chain connects TRBV19 to TRBJ2-5; D is undetermined. The V gene lost 6 bases and the J gene lost 4 bases, with 12 bases spanning the gap. Germline V gene lookup returns CDR1 LNHDA and CDR2 SQIVND (reference sequence). CDR3 length: 13 amino acids. CDR3 in amino acids: CASSRPPGETQYF. CDR3 nucleotide sequence: TGTGCCAGTAGCCGACCCCCGGGAGAGACCCAGTACTTC.

V gene TRBV19 combines with J gene TRBJ2-7; a possible D gene is TRBD1 (5 bases). Germline V gene sequence: CDR1 LNHDA, CDR2 SQIVND (reference sequence). The CDR3 runs to 14 residues. The V end was cut by 7 bases, the J end by 3 bases, with 16 bases between. The CDR3 sequence: CASKLEQGGYEQYF. In nucleotides, the CDR3 is TGTGCCAGTAAGTTAGAGCAGGGTGGCTACGAGCAGTACTTC.

The V and J genes are TRBV7-2 and TRBJ2-5; D is ambiguous. Germline CDR1 and CDR2: SGHTA and FQGNSA. The CDR3 contains 14 residues. The V end was cut by 5 bases, the J end by 5 bases, with 15 bases between. CDR3 in DNA: TGTGCCAGCAGCCCCCGGGCTCCGAGGGAGACCCAGTACTTC. Its protein product is CASSPRAPRETQYF.

The genes are TRBV12-1 and TRBJ1-5. TRBV12-1 is assigned pseudogene status. The CDR3 contains 13 residues. CDR3 coding DNA: TGTGCCAGAGTGAGAAATAGCAATCAGCCCCAGCATTTT. The encoded protein is CARVRNSNQPQHF.

This clone is a singleton in its sample. The chain recombines TRBV6-2 or TRBV6-3 with TRBJ2-7; perhaps D is TRBD1 or TRBD2 (5 bases each). Looked up from germline, CDR1 is MNHEY and CDR2 is SVGEGT. CDR3 size: 13 residues. The V and J ends lost 4 bases and 1 base respectively, with 8 bases between them. CDR3 residues: CASSWGPSYEQYF. CDR3 sequence (DNA): TGTGCCAGCAGTTGGGGACCGTCCTACGAGCAGTACTTC.

The chain employs TRBV19 and TRBJ2-1; D is possibly TRBD2 (7 bases). The CDR3 covers 14 residues. Germline lookup yields CDR1 LNHDA and CDR2 SQIVND (reference sequence). Trimming stripped 5 bases from V and 8 bases from J, with 16 bases between. The CDR3 loop is CASSARLGGDEQFF. As DNA, the CDR3 is TGTGCCAGTAGTGCCCGACTAGGGGGGGATGAGCAGTTCTTC. The full variable domain, in which reference TRBV19 and TRBJ2-1 provide the parts outside the CDR3, is DGGITQSPKYLFRKEGQNVTLSCEQNLNHDAMYWYRQDPGQGLRLIYYSQIVNDFQKGDIAEGYSVSREKKESFPLTVTSAQKNPTAFYLCASSARLGGDEQFFGPGTRLTVL.

This chain joins TRBV7-8 and TRBJ2-7, with a possible D match to TRBD1 (6 bases). V was clipped by 2 bases and J by 2 bases, with 10 bases between them. The CDR3 extends over 14 amino acids. Germline V lookup: CDR1 SGHVS, CDR2 FQNEAQ. CDR3 nucleotide sequence: TGTGCCAGCAGCTTAAAGGACAGAACCTACGAGCAGTACTTC. It encodes CASSLKDRTYEQYF.